A single sample gave rise to the 20 T cell receptor beta chains below, sequenced in a study of blood T cell repertoires in COVID-19. Repertoires were generated with immunoSEQ multiplex PCR, while TCRdb's copy carries only in-frame clones and drops some. The sample has about 78,000 clones; about nine tenths are singletons. Sequencing used peripheral blood. Receptor source: a woman aged 60-75 years with acute or convalescent COVID-19.

V is TRBV24-1 and J is TRBJ1-2; 7 bases are shared with TRBD1. Germline V gives CDR1 KGHDR, CDR2 SFDVKD. With 5 bases clipped from V and 3 bases from J, the junction kept 5 bases outside the gene matches. This CDR3 has 14 amino acids. Here the CDR3 reads CATSADREDYGYTF. CDR3 bases: TGTGCCACCAGTGCTGACAGGGAAGACTATGGCTACACCTTC.

This chain connects TRBV5-1 to TRBJ2-2; D is perhaps TRBD2 (6 bases). The CDR3 length is 15 residues. The V gene's germline CDR1 is SGHRS and CDR2 YFSETQ. With 5 bases removed from V and 2 bases from J, the gap between germline ends came to 13 bases. The CDR3 DNA sequence: TGCGCCAGCAGTGAAAGTAGCGGAAACACCGGGGAGCTGTTTTTT. Amino acids: CASSESSGNTGELFF.

The chain couples TRBV30 to TRBJ2-1; D may be TRBD1 (6 bases). The CDR3 sequence is 15 residues long. Per the germline V gene, CDR1 is GTSNPN and CDR2 is SVGIG (reference sequence). Trimming stripped 7 bases from V and 0 bases from J, with 16 bases between. The CDR3 region is CAFKGTFGSYNEQFF. The CDR3 bases are TGTGCCTTCAAAGGGACATTTGGCTCCTACAATGAGCAGTTCTTC.

This clone has only a few counts. Here the CDR3 reads CASSYAGGLSNQPQHF. The CDR3 DNA reads as TGTGCCAGCAGTTACGCCGGGGGATTAAGCAATCAGCCCCAGCATTTT. The chain uses TRBV6-2 or TRBV6-3 and TRBJ1-5; the D gene is possibly TRBD1 (5 bases). The germline V gene has CDR1 MNHEY and CDR2 SVGEGT. This CDR3 comprises 16 residues. Trimming removed 2 bases at V and 1 base at J, with 12 bases between.

This rearrangement joins TRBV5-5 to TRBJ2-1, with D possibly matching TRBD2 (6 bases). The CDR3 length is 14 residues. Looked up from germline, CDR1 is SGHKS and CDR2 is YYEKEE (reference sequence). V shed 4 bases and J shed 3 bases, with 11 bases lying between them. CDR3 sequence reads: CASSPWGLYNEQFF. The CDR3, as DNA: TGTGCCAGCAGCCCATGGGGACTCTACAATGAGCAGTTCTTC.

This chain uses TRBV2 with TRBJ2-1; possibly TRBD2 for D (5 bases). CDR1 and CDR2 (germline): SNHLY, FYNNEI. V gave up 4 bases and J gave up 8 bases, with 18 bases separating them. The CDR3 is 15 residues long. CDR3 sequence: CASSGGAIPQDEQFF. CDR3 DNA: TGTGCCAGCAGTGGGGGAGCTATACCCCAGGATGAGCAGTTCTTC. Full variable domain (remainder filled in from reference TRBV2 and TRBJ2-1): EPEVTQTPSHQVTQMGQEVILRCVPISNHLYFYWYRQILGQKVEFLVSFYNNEISEKSEIFDDQFSVERPDGSNFTLKIRSTKLEDSAMYFCASSGGAIPQDEQFFGPGTRLTVL.

The chain links TRBV20-1 to TRBJ2-1, with D possibly matching TRBD2 (6 bases). This CDR3 spans 11 amino acids. Germline loops: CDR1 DFQATT, CDR2 SNEGSKA (reference sequence). V dropped 6 bases and J dropped 10 bases, with 13 bases sitting between them. The CDR3 DNA is TGCAGTGCCCCATTGGGGAGGGAGCAGTTCTTC. Translation gives CSAPLGREQFF.

The gene calls are TRBV9 and TRBJ1-1, with D hard to call. There are 15 residues in the CDR3. Germline assignment: CDR1 SGDLS and CDR2 YYNGEE. Trimming took off 2 bases at V and 0 bases at J, with 11 bases between the two ends. The CDR3 nucleotides are TGTGCCAGCAGCGTCCGAGCGACCCTGAACACTGAAGCTTTCTTT. Its protein product is CASSVRATLNTEAFF.

The V call is TRBV5-8, the J call TRBJ2-1; 12 nucleotides align to TRBD2. There are 16 residues in the CDR3. Germline V gene lookup returns CDR1 SGHTS and CDR2 YDEGEE. J lost 4 bases, V lost 4 bases, and 6 bases had no gene match. The CDR3 loop is CASSASGRAGYNEQFF. In DNA form, the CDR3 reads TGTGCCAGCAGCGCTAGCGGGAGGGCGGGGTACAATGAGCAGTTCTTC.

This rearrangement joins TRBV12-3 or TRBV12-4 to TRBJ2-3; TRBD1 might be the D (6 bases). V gave up 6 bases and J gave up 6 bases, with 10 bases separating them. The CDR3 totals 12 residues. CDR3: CASRVQGDTQYF. The CDR3 DNA reads as TGTGCCAGCAGGGTACAGGGCGATACGCAGTATTTT.

The chain carries TRBV11-2 and TRBJ1-6; 9 positions agree with TRBD1. The germline CDR1 and CDR2 sequences are SGHAT and FQNNGV. The V segment lost 2 bases and the J segment 6 bases; nucleotides outside the gene matches: 5. The CDR3 length is 16 residues. The CDR3 loop is CASSLMVGQGNSPLHF. For the CDR3, the DNA is TGTGCCAGCAGCTTAATGGTGGGACAGGGTAATTCACCCCTCCACTTT.

V usage is TRBV27 and J usage is TRBJ1-5, with D possibly matching TRBD1 (5 bases). Germline assignment: CDR1 MNHEY and CDR2 SMNVEV (reference sequence). The CDR3 length is 13 residues. Trimming shortened V by 8 bases and J by 4 bases, and 12 bases separated the two germline ends. The CDR3 is CASSGHQNQPQHF. CDR3 DNA: TGTGCCAGCTCTGGACACCAGAATCAGCCCCAGCATTTT.

This sequence joins TRBV6-6 and TRBJ1-6; unclear D gene. V was cut by 5 bases and J by 0 bases, with 11 bases left in between. The germline CDR1 and CDR2 sequences are MNHNY and SVGAGI (reference sequence). The CDR3 consists of 16 residues. The CDR3 nucleotides read TGTGCCAGCAGTCGAAAACAGAGCTCCTATAATTCACCCCTCCACTTT. The encoded protein is CASSRKQSSYNSPLHF.

This chain uses TRBV4-3 with TRBJ1-2, with no clear D. This CDR3 region has 14 residues. The germline V gene encodes CDR1 LGHNA and CDR2 YSLEER. V was shortened by 1 base and J by 4 bases, with 10 bases between the two germline ends. The CDR3 DNA reads as TGCGCCAGCAGCCAAGGGTTGGGCGCCTATGGCTACACCTTC. Protein sequence: CASSQGLGAYGYTF.

J is TRBJ2-2 and V is TRBV7-8; the match to TRBD1 covers 12 bases. Unmatched junction bases numbered 20, after V lost 1 base and J lost 5 bases. The CDR3 sequence is 22 residues long. In germline, CDR1 is SGHVS, CDR2 FQNEAQ. The CDR3 DNA reads as TGTGCCAGCAGCTTAGAAGGGGACAGGGGGCCTGAAACGGGAGGGCGGACCGGGGAGCTGTTTTTT. Its translation: CASSLEGDRGPETGGRTGELFF.

V gene TRBV6-2 or TRBV6-3 combines with J gene TRBJ2-7, with 11 bases fitting TRBD2. Germline V gene sequence: CDR1 MNHEY, CDR2 SVGEGT. V dropped 5 bases and J dropped 1; count of bases not matched to a gene: 13. The CDR3 runs to 18 residues. CDR3 in amino acids: CASSPGRSSGRASYEQYF. Here the CDR3 DNA reads TGTGCCAGCAGTCCCGGGCGGAGTAGCGGGAGGGCGTCCTACGAGCAGTACTTC.

CDR3 in DNA: TGTGCCAGCAGCCAATCGGTAACCGCGAGCACTGAAGCTTTCTTT. Encoded protein: CASSQSVTASTEAFF. This chain joins TRBV16 and TRBJ1-1; no firm D call. CDR1 is KGHSY, CDR2 FQNENV, per germline. The V and J ends lost 0 bases and 4 bases respectively, with 12 bases between them. CDR3 length equals 15 residues.

The chain carries TRBV6-5 and TRBJ1-1; possibly TRBD1 for D (5 bases). The length of the CDR3 is 14 residues. The germline CDR1 and CDR2 sequences are MNHEY and SVGAGI. The ends were cut back, 5 bases at V and 1 base at J, with 11 bases in the middle. The chain's CDR3 is CASSTLGQNTEAFF. For the CDR3, the DNA is TGTGCCAGCAGTACCCTAGGACAGAACACTGAAGCTTTCTTT.

This chain links TRBV19 with TRBJ1-1; no definite D call. The germline V gene has CDR1 LNHDA and CDR2 SQIVND (reference sequence). Trimming stripped 3 bases from V and 4 bases from J, with 12 bases between. The length of the CDR3 is 14 residues. CDR3 nucleotides: TGTGCCAGTAGTATTAGTGGGGAGGGCACTGAAGCTTTCTTT. Translated, it gives CASSISGEGTEAFF.

The genes are TRBV6-6 and TRBJ2-5; D is possibly TRBD2 (5 bases). V gave up 2 bases and J gave up 5 bases, with 15 bases separating them. Germline assignment: CDR1 MNHNY and CDR2 SVGAGI (reference sequence). CDR3 length: 15 amino acids. The CDR3 nucleotides read TGTGCCAGCAGTTACCTTCGAGCGGTGGTTGAGACCCAGTACTTC. It is translated as CASSYLRAVVETQYF.